These T cell receptor beta chains were read from a single sample in a study of T cell repertoires in cytomegalovirus infection. These receptors lack a known antigen. TCRdb re-called the reads with MiXCR, one entry per CDR3 protein. The sample shows 450,000 to 600,000 distinct CDR3 sequences, more than 40% of them seen only once. The sample here was cultured PBMCs, taken from culture after CMV antigen stimulation. Source of these receptors: a human donor in good health (CMV status not recorded). Some clones in this sample may be carry-over from other donors' samples. CDR3s include the opening cysteine and the closing phenylalanine or tryptophan. D genes are given only for firm matches. Rows give clone size only sometimes, using once, few, many, or a class for an expanded clone.

D	V	size	J	CDR3	DNA
TRBD1	TRBV7-2	-	TRBJ2-2	CASSYTGTDTGELFF	TGTGCCAGCAGCTACACCGGGACAGACACCGGGGAGCTGTTTTTT
TRBD1	TRBV6-1	-	TRBJ2-7	CASSERSWTGSYF	TGTGCCAGCAGTGAAAGGAGTTGGACAGGGTCGTACTTC
-	TRBV11-2	few	TRBJ2-3	CASSPNMDTQYF	TGTGCCAGCAGCCCGAACATGGATACGCAGTATTTT
TRBD1	TRBV7-6	-	TRBJ2-7	CASSSGTGATYEQYF	TGTGCCAGCAGCTCGGGGACAGGGGCTACCTACGAGCAGTACTTC
-	TRBV27	-	TRBJ2-1	CASSLQTLADEQFF	TGTGCCAGCAGTTTACAAACCTTAGCGGACGAGCAGTTCTTC
TRBD1	TRBV7-2	-	TRBJ1-1	CASSQDRQRAFF	TGTGCCAGCAGCCAGGACAGGCAGCGAGCTTTCTTT
TRBD1	TRBV20-1	-	TRBJ1-5	CSAWDRRSLGNQPQHF	TGCAGTGCTTGGGACAGGCGTAGTTTAGGCAATCAGCCCCAGCATTTT
TRBD2	TRBV6-2/TRBV6-3	-	TRBJ2-7	CASSSLAGLTYEQYF	TGTGCCAGCAGTTCACTAGCGGGTTTAACCTACGAGCAGTACTTC
-	TRBV6-1	few	TRBJ2-2	CASSQVLATGELFF	TGTGCCAGCAGCCAGGTCCTAGCCACCGGGGAGCTGTTTTTT
TRBD2	TRBV6-2/TRBV6-3	few	TRBJ2-1	CASTLAGGPGEQFF	TGTGCCAGCACACTAGCGGGAGGACCAGGTGAGCAGTTCTTC
-	TRBV19	-	TRBJ2-4	CASSQYPGQLVFQYF	TGTGCCAGTAGTCAATACCCCGGACAGCTTGTTTTTCAGTACTTC
-	TRBV20-1	few	TRBJ2-7	CSARDTGGTGWASEQYF	TGCAGTGCTAGAGATACGGGTGGGACGGGGTGGGCTTCCGAGCAGTACTTC
TRBD2	TRBV7-2	-	TRBJ2-1	CASSLGAGGHDEQFF	TGTGCCAGCAGCTTAGGGGCGGGGGGGCACGATGAGCAGTTCTTC
-	TRBV12-3/TRBV12-4	-	TRBJ1-1	CASTPGSNLEAFF	TGTGCCAGCACCCCAGGGTCTAACCTTGAAGCTTTCTTT
-	TRBV11-2	few	TRBJ1-1	CASSSDPVYTEAFF	TGTGCCAGCAGCTCGGATCCAGTTTACACTGAAGCTTTCTTT
-	TRBV6-6	few	TRBJ1-1	CASSYGGAGDTEAFF	TGTGCCAGCAGTTACGGGGGAGCGGGGGACACTGAAGCTTTCTTT
-	TRBV4-1	-	TRBJ2-5	CASSQVLPETQYF	TGCGCCAGCAGCCAAGTTCTCCCAGAGACCCAGTACTTC
TRBD1	TRBV6-6	-	TRBJ1-2	CASSEAGGEGGYTF	TGTGCCAGCAGTGAGGCAGGGGGCGAGGGTGGCTACACCTTC